These 27 T cell receptor beta chains were sequenced from one sample in a study of OX40 agonist ivuxolimab in advanced cancers. Assay: immunoSEQ multiplex PCR; the TCRdb copy retains only in-frame clones and omits some. The sample shows 90,000 to 100,000 clones, 88% of them seen only once. The source material was CD4+ or CD8+ T cells sorted from blood, sampled in a trial of the OX40 agonist ivuxolimab. Receptors originate from an adult with an advanced solid tumor such as melanoma, head and neck, liver or kidney cancer.

The chain employs TRBV19 and TRBJ1-1, with TRBD1 as a possible D gene (5 bases). Germline CDR1 and CDR2: LNHDA and SQIVND (reference sequence). The ends were cut back, 5 bases at V and 6 bases at J, with 16 bases in the middle. The CDR3 extends over 14 amino acids. This CDR3 reads CASSSYGGFSEAFF. The CDR3 DNA follows: TGTGCCAGTAGTTCCTACGGGGGTTTCTCTGAAGCTTTCTTT.

The rearrangement uses TRBV5-1 and TRBJ2-5; D is unresolved. The CDR3 sequence is 13 residues long. Trimming took 1 base from V and 5 from J, leaving 9 bases between them. Looked up from germline, CDR1 is SGHRS and CDR2 is YFSETQ. The CDR3 reads CASSLMEKETQYF. The CDR3 DNA is TGCGCCAGCAGCTTGATGGAAAAGGAGACCCAGTACTTC. The full variable domain, in which reference TRBV5-1 and TRBJ2-5 provide the parts outside the CDR3, is KAGVTQTPRYLIKTRGQQVTLSCSPISGHRSVSWYQQTPGQGLQFLFEYFSETQRNKGNFPGRFSGRQFSNSRSEMNVSTLELGDSALYLCASSLMEKETQYFGPGTRLLVL.

The gene calls are TRBV11-2 and TRBJ1-1; D is undetermined. V lost 1 base to trimming and J lost 2 bases, with 5 bases between them. The CDR3 runs to 13 residues. Germline V CDR1 and CDR2: SGHAT, FQNNGV. The CDR3 loop is CASSLALNTEAFF. CDR3 bases: TGTGCCAGCAGCTTAGCCCTAAACACTGAAGCTTTCTTT.

This sequence joins TRBV19 and TRBJ1-4; perhaps TRBD1 as D (5 bases). The CDR3 loop spans 14 amino acids. CDR1 and CDR2 (germline): LNHDA, SQIVND (reference sequence). The V end was cut by 5 bases, the J end by 8 bases, with 15 bases between. CDR3 sequence reads: CASSLGGVREKLFF. CDR3 in DNA: TGTGCCAGTAGTCTCGGGGGAGTGAGGGAAAAACTGTTTTTT.

The J gene is TRBJ2-7, the V gene TRBV2, with TRBD1 matching 10 bases. Germline V gives CDR1 SNHLY, CDR2 FYNNEI. This CDR3 contains 13 residues. V lost 4 bases to trimming and J lost 3 bases; unmatched junction nucleotides: 0. DNA of the CDR3: TGTGCCAGCAGTGGGGACAGGGGCTACGAGCAGTACGTC. It is translated as CASSGDRGYEQYV.

This chain links TRBV30 with TRBJ2-1; D not resolved. This CDR3 comprises 11 residues. The germline gives CDR1 GTSNPN, CDR2 SVGIG (reference sequence). Between the trimmed V and J ends, which lost 0 bases and 6 bases, there was a span of 3 bases. The CDR3 is CAWSVANEQFF. CDR3 nucleotides: TGTGCCTGGAGTGTGGCCAATGAGCAGTTCTTC.

V gene TRBV19 combines with J gene TRBJ2-3; 12 bases agree with TRBD2. The germline V gene has CDR1 LNHDA and CDR2 SQIVND (reference sequence). Trimming cost V 5 bases and J 8 bases; bases outside gene matches: 8. This CDR3 contains 15 residues. This CDR3 is CASSPGTSGSGTQYF. As DNA, the CDR3 is TGTGCCAGTAGTCCCGGGACTAGCGGGTCCGGTACGCAGTATTTT. Full variable domain (missing parts from reference TRBV19 and TRBJ2-3): DGGITQSPKYLFRKEGQNVTLSCEQNLNHDAMYWYRQDPGQGLRLIYYSQIVNDFQKGDIAEGYSVSREKKESFPLTVTSAQKNPTAFYLCASSPGTSGSGTQYFGPGTRLTVL.

The chain joins TRBV6-5 to TRBJ2-2, with D maybe TRBD2 (6 bases). V was pared by 8 bases and J by 2 bases, with 12 bases between. CDR3 length: 14 residues. Germline CDR1 and CDR2: MNHEY and SVGAGI. This CDR3 is CASGRDFNTGELFF. In nucleotides, the CDR3 is TGTGCCAGCGGCAGGGACTTCAACACCGGGGAGCTGTTTTTT.

The chain joins TRBV7-9 to TRBJ2-1; TRBD1 or TRBD2 may be the D gene (5 bases each). Trimming took 1 base from V and 9 from J, leaving 19 bases between them. Looked up from germline, CDR1 is SEHNR and CDR2 is FQNEAQ (reference sequence). The CDR3 runs to 16 residues. This CDR3 is CASSLGLSGRETEQFF. For the CDR3, the DNA is TGTGCCAGCAGCTTAGGTTTAAGCGGCAGGGAAACTGAGCAGTTCTTC.

This clone was observed a handful of times. The chain links TRBV19 to TRBJ1-2; possibly TRBD1 for D (6 bases). Germline V gives CDR1 LNHDA, CDR2 SQIVND (reference sequence). The CDR3 length is 12 residues. V was shortened by 7 bases and J by 8 bases, with 14 bases between the two germline ends. Here the CDR3 reads CASMNRDRGYTF. The DNA of the CDR3 is TGTGCCAGTATGAACAGGGATCGGGGCTACACCTTC.

This clone appeared a single time. This sequence joins TRBV7-8 and TRBJ2-5; TRBD1 matches 8 bases. Germline values: CDR1 SGHVS, CDR2 FQNEAQ. The CDR3 runs to 14 residues. The V gene end was trimmed by 4 bases and the J gene end by 4 bases; junction bases not matched to a gene: 5. The CDR3 loop reads CASSSRQGAETQYF. CDR3 DNA: TGTGCCAGCAGCTCCCGTCAGGGGGCAGAGACCCAGTACTTC.

V and J are TRBV27 and TRBJ1-1; no clear D gene. CDR3 length: 15 residues. Germline V gives CDR1 MNHEY, CDR2 SMNVEV (reference sequence). V lost 5 bases to trimming and J lost 0 bases, with 13 bases between them. CDR3 amino acids: CASSPTRRLNTEAFF. Written as DNA, the CDR3 is TGTGCCAGCAGTCCCACCAGGCGATTGAACACTGAAGCTTTCTTT.

The rearrangement links TRBV5-6 to TRBJ1-1; 11 positions match TRBD1. CDR3 size: 14 residues. Germline CDR1 reads SGHDT; CDR2 reads YYEEEE. Losses at the gene ends were 3 bases for V and 3 bases for J; bases not matched to a gene: 1. The CDR3 protein is CASSSGQGDTEAFF. Written as DNA, the CDR3 is TGTGCCAGCAGCTCGGGACAGGGGGACACTGAAGCTTTCTTT.

This rearrangement joins TRBV19 to TRBJ1-5; 7 bases line up with TRBD1. From germline, CDR1 is LNHDA and CDR2 SQIVND (reference sequence). CDR3 length equals 13 residues. J gave up 7 bases and V 6 bases, and 6 bases lay outside the gene matches. The CDR3 bases are TGTGCCAGTAGAGAGGGGGCTCGGCAGCCCCAGCATTTT. Its translation is CASREGARQPQHF.

The gene calls are TRBV2 and TRBJ1-2, with 10 bases that match TRBD1. Per germline, CDR1 SNHLY and CDR2 FYNNEI. With V trimmed by 1 base and J by 5 bases, 4 bases remained unmatched. The CDR3 spans 15 residues. CDR3 coding DNA: TGTGCCAGCAGTGAAGGGGACAGGGGAAGGTATGGCTACACCTTC. It specifies CASSEGDRGRYGYTF.

The chain couples TRBV5-1 to TRBJ2-1; 10 bases are a match to TRBD2. CDR3 length equals 15 residues. J gave up 6 bases and V 6 bases, and 9 bases lay outside the gene matches. CDR1 and CDR2 from the germline V gene are SGHRS and YFSETQ. The CDR3 region has the DNA TGCGCCAGCAAACTAGCGGGACTCGAAAGCAATGAGCAGTTCTTC. Its translation: CASKLAGLESNEQFF.

The CDR3 nucleotides read TGTGCCAGCAGTCTAGACAGGTTGGGGCAGCCCCAGCATTTT. Protein product: CASSLDRLGQPQHF. This chain uses TRBV2 with TRBJ1-5; the D gene is possibly TRBD1 (6 bases). The CDR3 is 14 residues long. V was trimmed by 5 bases and J by 7 bases, leaving 15 bases between them. CDR1 SNHLY and CDR2 FYNNEI come from the germline V gene.

This chain links TRBV7-9 with TRBJ2-1, with a weak D call TRBD2 (6 bases). Trimming left V 5 bases short and J 2 bases short, with 13 bases between. The germline V gene encodes CDR1 SEHNR and CDR2 FQNEAQ (reference sequence). CDR3 length equals 15 residues. The CDR3 DNA sequence: TGTGCCAGCAGCAATCGGGGGAGCGCCTACAATGAGCAGTTCTTC. It yields the protein CASSNRGSAYNEQFF.

V usage is TRBV28 and J usage is TRBJ1-1; no definite D call. Trimming cost V 2 bases and J 0 bases, with 7 bases left between them. The CDR3 is 14 residues long. Germline values: CDR1 MDHEN, CDR2 SYDVKM. CDR3 loop: CASSLVSMNTEAFF. The CDR3 nucleotides are TGTGCCAGCAGTTTAGTGTCGATGAACACTGAAGCTTTCTTT.

The chain has TRBV28 and TRBJ2-7, with 9 bases that match TRBD2. The length of the CDR3 is 16 residues. V trimming: 3 bases; J trimming: 2 bases; junction bases outside the gene matches: 8. CDR1 MDHEN and CDR2 SYDVKM come from the germline V gene. The chain's CDR3 is CASSFTLAGLTYEQYF. The CDR3 DNA follows: TGTGCCAGCAGTTTCACACTAGCGGGCCTTACCTACGAGCAGTACTTC.

This clone was observed once. The rearrangement joins TRBV7-8 to TRBJ2-1, with no clear D. CDR1 is SGHVS and CDR2 is FQNEAQ in the germline V gene. The CDR3 spans 13 residues. The V end was cut by 1 base, the J end by 5 bases, with 6 bases between. CDR3 bases: TGTGCCAGCAGCTTAGGATACCACAATGAGCAGTTCTTC. It encodes CASSLGYHNEQFF. Looking up the rest from reference TRBV7-8 and TRBJ2-1 gives the full variable domain: GAGVSQSPRYKVAKRGQDVALRCDPISGHVSLFWYQQALGQGPEFLTYFQNEAQLDKSGLPSDRFFAERPEGSVSTLKIQRTQQEDSAVYLCASSLGYHNEQFFGPGTRLTVL.

The V call is TRBV19, the J call TRBJ1-5, with TRBD1 matching 9 bases. V lost 0 bases to trimming and J lost 5 bases; unmatched junction nucleotides: 5. The germline V gene has CDR1 LNHDA and CDR2 SQIVND (reference sequence). The CDR3 length is 16 residues. The CDR3 sequence is CASSIDLDRGYQPQHF. The CDR3 nucleotides are TGTGCCAGTAGTATAGATCTGGACAGGGGTTATCAGCCCCAGCATTTT.

The rearrangement uses TRBV5-1 and TRBJ2-5, with D perhaps matching TRBD1 (6 bases). The CDR3 spans 14 residues. Germline CDR1 is SGHRS and CDR2 is YFSETQ. Trimming shortened V by 2 bases and J by 2 bases, and 10 bases separated the two germline ends. The CDR3 DNA reads TGCGCCAGCAGCTTAGCACAGGGACAAGAGACCCAGTACTTC. This encodes CASSLAQGQETQYF. Complete variable domain (other parts from reference TRBV5-1 and TRBJ2-5): KAGVTQTPRYLIKTRGQQVTLSCSPISGHRSVSWYQQTPGQGLQFLFEYFSETQRNKGNFPGRFSGRQFSNSRSEMNVSTLELGDSALYLCASSLAQGQETQYFGPGTRLLVL.

This clone was seen more than once but under ten times. The same CDR3 can be traced to other DNA sequences in this sample. The chain is built from TRBV30 and TRBJ1-5; the D is unclear. Germline values: CDR1 GTSNPN, CDR2 SVGIG (reference sequence). V was trimmed by 3 bases and J by 7 bases, leaving 13 bases between them. CDR3 length: 13 amino acids. CDR3 sequence: CAWSPRGDQPQHF. The CDR3 DNA reads as TGTGCCTGGAGCCCTCGTGGAGACCAGCCCCAGCATTTT.

This clone showed up just once. The V and J genes are TRBV5-1 and TRBJ2-1; TRBD2 matches at 11 bases. Germline CDR1 is SGHRS and CDR2 is YFSETQ. V lost 1 base to trimming and J lost 15 bases; unmatched junction nucleotides: 6. This CDR3 comprises 13 residues. The CDR3 DNA follows: TGCGCCAGCAGCTTGTGGGGGACTAGCGGCCCGTTCTTC. Its protein is CASSLWGTSGPFF.

This clone was seen a few times. The chain couples TRBV7-9 to TRBJ1-4, with 8 bases matching TRBD1. V trimming: 5 bases; J trimming: 6 bases; junction bases outside the gene matches: 8. The CDR3 has 15 amino acids. Germline V lookup: CDR1 SEHNR, CDR2 FQNEAQ (reference sequence). CDR3 loop: CASSPWTGKDEKLFF. The CDR3 DNA sequence: TGTGCCAGCAGCCCATGGACAGGGAAGGATGAAAAACTGTTTTTT.

This clone was seen a single time. V and J are TRBV10-1 and TRBJ2-5; tentative D call: TRBD2 (6 bases). Between the trimmed V and J ends, which lost 4 bases and 0 bases, there was a span of 21 bases. The CDR3 runs 18 residues. Germline CDR1 and CDR2: WNHNN and SYGVQD (reference sequence). The CDR3 reads CASSVKDWTSGYQETQYF. CDR3 nucleotide sequence: TGCGCCAGCAGTGTCAAGGACTGGACAAGCGGGTACCAAGAGACCCAGTACTTC.